The 12 T cell receptor beta chains given below trace back to one sample, sequenced in a study of blood T cell repertoires in COVID-19. Some clones are missing from TCRdb's copy, which holds only in-frame ones; the method was immunoSEQ multiplex PCR. The repertoire holds fewer than 350,000 clones, with approximately 90% as singletons. The sample taken for sequencing was PBMCs or T cells enriched from blood (not recorded which). All receptors come from a middle-aged woman who had recovered from COVID-19.

This chain links TRBV19 with TRBJ1-5; the match to TRBD1 covers 10 bases. This CDR3 comprises 16 residues. Trimming cost V 4 bases and J 6 bases; bases outside gene matches: 9. Germline V lookup: CDR1 LNHDA, CDR2 SQIVND (reference sequence). In DNA, the CDR3 is TGTGCCAGTAGTACCAGATACGGGACAGGGGTTCAGCCCCAGCATTTT. Encoded protein: CASSTRYGTGVQPQHF.

The chain couples TRBV27 to TRBJ2-7; TRBD2 matches at 8 bases. This CDR3 has 14 amino acids. Germline V gives CDR1 MNHEY, CDR2 SMNVEV (reference sequence). The junction had 10 bases not matched to a gene; V was cut back by 5 bases and J by 7 bases. CDR3 in amino acids: CASSTRGGQGEQYF. The CDR3 region has the DNA TGTGCCAGCAGTACCCGCGGGGGGCAGGGGGAGCAGTACTTC.

This clone appeared a few times. The genes are TRBV7-3 and TRBJ2-1; no reliable D call. V dropped 1 base and J dropped 0 bases, with 7 bases sitting between them. This CDR3 region has 15 residues. From germline, CDR1 is SGHTA and CDR2 FQGTGA. CDR3 in amino acids: CASSLRLDSYNEQFF. The DNA of the CDR3 is TGTGCCAGCAGCTTAAGACTCGACTCCTACAATGAGCAGTTCTTC. Using reference TRBV7-3 and TRBJ2-1 for the parts outside the CDR3, the full variable domain is GAGVSQTPSNKVTEKGKYVELRCDPISGHTALYWYRQSLGQGPEFLIYFQGTGAADDSGLPNDRFFAVRPEGSVSTLKIQRTERGDSAVYLCASSLRLDSYNEQFFGPGTRLTVL.

The chain links TRBV5-1 to TRBJ2-7; TRBD1 agrees at 7 bases. Losses at the gene ends were 0 bases for V and 2 bases for J; bases not matched to a gene: 5. Looked up from germline, CDR1 is SGHRS and CDR2 is YFSETQ. The CDR3 is made up of 15 amino acids. The CDR3 DNA follows: TGCGCCAGCAGCTTGGGACAGGGTACGACCTACGAGCAGTACTTC. Its translation is CASSLGQGTTYEQYF. Full variable domain (missing parts from reference TRBV5-1 and TRBJ2-7): KAGVTQTPRYLIKTRGQQVTLSCSPISGHRSVSWYQQTPGQGLQFLFEYFSETQRNKGNFPGRFSGRQFSNSRSEMNVSTLELGDSALYLCASSLGQGTTYEQYFGPGTRLTVT.

The chain joins TRBV18 to TRBJ2-1, with no clear D. The CDR3 length is 13 residues. Per germline, CDR1 KGHSH and CDR2 LQKENI. The V end was cut by 3 bases, the J end by 2 bases, with 5 bases between. The CDR3 DNA reads as TGTGCCAGCTCACCCCGGGCCTACAATGAGCAGTTCTTC. Its protein product is CASSPRAYNEQFF.

This clone came up a few times. J is TRBJ2-3 and V is TRBV7-2, with 7 positions matching TRBD2. Germline values: CDR1 SGHTA, CDR2 FQGNSA. V shed 6 bases and J 5 bases; nucleotides not matched to a gene: 5. The CDR3 is 13 residues long. The CDR3: CASRRAGEDTQYF. As DNA, the CDR3 is TGTGCCAGCAGAAGGGCGGGGGAAGATACGCAGTATTTT.

The chain carries TRBV30 and TRBJ2-5; 7 bases are a match to TRBD1. The CDR3 runs 12 residues. V trimming: 6 bases; J trimming: 5 bases; junction bases outside the gene matches: 6. In germline, CDR1 is GTSNPN, CDR2 SVGIG (reference sequence). CDR3 sequence reads: CACQTGHETQYF. For the CDR3, the DNA is TGTGCCTGTCAGACAGGGCACGAGACCCAGTACTTC.

The chain couples TRBV5-1 to TRBJ1-1; the D gene is possibly TRBD1 (5 bases). The germline V and J ends were trimmed by 1 base and 2 bases, with 12 bases remaining between them. Germline lookup yields CDR1 SGHRS and CDR2 YFSETQ. CDR3 length equals 15 residues. This CDR3 is CASSLSGLSNTEAFF. For the CDR3, the DNA is TGCGCCAGCAGCTTGTCGGGACTGAGCAACACTGAAGCTTTCTTT.

The chain uses TRBV18 and TRBJ2-6, with D unresolved. The V and J ends lost 2 bases and 3 bases respectively, with 11 bases between them. The V gene's germline CDR1 is KGHSH and CDR2 LQKENI. This CDR3 is 16 amino acids long. CDR3 DNA sequence: TGTGCCAGCTCACCAGAGAGGCTTAGTGGGGCCAACGTCCTGACTTTC. Its translation: CASSPERLSGANVLTF.

The chain uses TRBV7-8 and TRBJ1-5, with 7 positions matching TRBD1. The CDR3 contains 13 residues. V lost 5 bases to trimming and J lost 6 bases; unmatched junction nucleotides: 4. The germline V gene encodes CDR1 SGHVS and CDR2 FQNEAQ. CDR3 region: CASSTDRSQPQHF. CDR3 in DNA: TGTGCCAGCAGCACGGACAGGAGTCAGCCCCAGCATTTT.

Here the CDR3 reads CASTRQGDYGYTF. CDR3 nucleotides: TGTGCCAGTACCAGACAGGGGGACTATGGCTACACCTTC. The chain is built from TRBV19 and TRBJ1-2, with TRBD1 matching 9 bases. The J segment lost 3 bases and the V segment lost 7 bases, leaving 3 bases of the junction unmatched. CDR1 and CDR2 from the germline V gene are LNHDA and SQIVND (reference sequence). This CDR3 comprises 13 residues. Using reference TRBV19 and TRBJ1-2 for the parts outside the CDR3, the full variable domain is DGGITQSPKYLFRKEGQNVTLSCEQNLNHDAMYWYRQDPGQGLRLIYYSQIVNDFQKGDIAEGYSVSREKKESFPLTVTSAQKNPTAFYLCASTRQGDYGYTFGSGTRLTVV.

The chain recombines TRBV9 with TRBJ2-2, with 7 bases matching TRBD1. With 4 bases clipped from V and 0 bases from J, the junction kept 6 bases outside the gene matches. CDR1 is SGDLS, CDR2 YYNGEE, per germline. This CDR3 contains 16 residues. CDR3 amino acids: CASSLRDRTNTGELFF. For the CDR3, the DNA is TGTGCCAGCAGCCTCCGGGACAGAACGAACACCGGGGAGCTGTTTTTT. The variable domain in full, completed from reference TRBV9 and TRBJ2-2, reads DSGVTQTPKHLITATGQRVTLRCSPRSGDLSVYWYQQSLDQGLQFLIQYYNGEERAKGNILERFSAQQFPDLHSELNLSSLELGDSALYFCASSLRDRTNTGELFFGEGSRLTVL.